One TCR beta chain is described in this entry. Clones were read by immunoSEQ multiplex PCR, and TCRdb kept only the in-frame ones, dropping some. The sample includes about 48,000 clones, roughly 90% of them seen just once. The data are from a study of radiotherapy plus CTLA-4 blockade in lung cancer. Germline V gene data show CDR1 as GTSNPN and CDR2 as SVGIG (reference sequence). V was clipped by 3 bases and J by 6 bases, with 17 bases between them. The CDR3 sequence is 14 residues long. The rearrangement links TRBV30 to TRBJ1-2; the D gene is possibly TRBD1 (5 bases). The receptor was isolated from a human donor with non-small cell lung cancer that progressed on radiotherapy plus ipilimumab. Some clones in this sample may be carry-over from other donors' samples. Specimen: peripheral blood, collected from a patient treated with radiotherapy plus ipilimumab. CDR3 DNA: TGTGCCTGGAGCCTTGACTTCGCCAGGGATGGCTACACCTTC. This encodes CAWSLDFARDGYTF.